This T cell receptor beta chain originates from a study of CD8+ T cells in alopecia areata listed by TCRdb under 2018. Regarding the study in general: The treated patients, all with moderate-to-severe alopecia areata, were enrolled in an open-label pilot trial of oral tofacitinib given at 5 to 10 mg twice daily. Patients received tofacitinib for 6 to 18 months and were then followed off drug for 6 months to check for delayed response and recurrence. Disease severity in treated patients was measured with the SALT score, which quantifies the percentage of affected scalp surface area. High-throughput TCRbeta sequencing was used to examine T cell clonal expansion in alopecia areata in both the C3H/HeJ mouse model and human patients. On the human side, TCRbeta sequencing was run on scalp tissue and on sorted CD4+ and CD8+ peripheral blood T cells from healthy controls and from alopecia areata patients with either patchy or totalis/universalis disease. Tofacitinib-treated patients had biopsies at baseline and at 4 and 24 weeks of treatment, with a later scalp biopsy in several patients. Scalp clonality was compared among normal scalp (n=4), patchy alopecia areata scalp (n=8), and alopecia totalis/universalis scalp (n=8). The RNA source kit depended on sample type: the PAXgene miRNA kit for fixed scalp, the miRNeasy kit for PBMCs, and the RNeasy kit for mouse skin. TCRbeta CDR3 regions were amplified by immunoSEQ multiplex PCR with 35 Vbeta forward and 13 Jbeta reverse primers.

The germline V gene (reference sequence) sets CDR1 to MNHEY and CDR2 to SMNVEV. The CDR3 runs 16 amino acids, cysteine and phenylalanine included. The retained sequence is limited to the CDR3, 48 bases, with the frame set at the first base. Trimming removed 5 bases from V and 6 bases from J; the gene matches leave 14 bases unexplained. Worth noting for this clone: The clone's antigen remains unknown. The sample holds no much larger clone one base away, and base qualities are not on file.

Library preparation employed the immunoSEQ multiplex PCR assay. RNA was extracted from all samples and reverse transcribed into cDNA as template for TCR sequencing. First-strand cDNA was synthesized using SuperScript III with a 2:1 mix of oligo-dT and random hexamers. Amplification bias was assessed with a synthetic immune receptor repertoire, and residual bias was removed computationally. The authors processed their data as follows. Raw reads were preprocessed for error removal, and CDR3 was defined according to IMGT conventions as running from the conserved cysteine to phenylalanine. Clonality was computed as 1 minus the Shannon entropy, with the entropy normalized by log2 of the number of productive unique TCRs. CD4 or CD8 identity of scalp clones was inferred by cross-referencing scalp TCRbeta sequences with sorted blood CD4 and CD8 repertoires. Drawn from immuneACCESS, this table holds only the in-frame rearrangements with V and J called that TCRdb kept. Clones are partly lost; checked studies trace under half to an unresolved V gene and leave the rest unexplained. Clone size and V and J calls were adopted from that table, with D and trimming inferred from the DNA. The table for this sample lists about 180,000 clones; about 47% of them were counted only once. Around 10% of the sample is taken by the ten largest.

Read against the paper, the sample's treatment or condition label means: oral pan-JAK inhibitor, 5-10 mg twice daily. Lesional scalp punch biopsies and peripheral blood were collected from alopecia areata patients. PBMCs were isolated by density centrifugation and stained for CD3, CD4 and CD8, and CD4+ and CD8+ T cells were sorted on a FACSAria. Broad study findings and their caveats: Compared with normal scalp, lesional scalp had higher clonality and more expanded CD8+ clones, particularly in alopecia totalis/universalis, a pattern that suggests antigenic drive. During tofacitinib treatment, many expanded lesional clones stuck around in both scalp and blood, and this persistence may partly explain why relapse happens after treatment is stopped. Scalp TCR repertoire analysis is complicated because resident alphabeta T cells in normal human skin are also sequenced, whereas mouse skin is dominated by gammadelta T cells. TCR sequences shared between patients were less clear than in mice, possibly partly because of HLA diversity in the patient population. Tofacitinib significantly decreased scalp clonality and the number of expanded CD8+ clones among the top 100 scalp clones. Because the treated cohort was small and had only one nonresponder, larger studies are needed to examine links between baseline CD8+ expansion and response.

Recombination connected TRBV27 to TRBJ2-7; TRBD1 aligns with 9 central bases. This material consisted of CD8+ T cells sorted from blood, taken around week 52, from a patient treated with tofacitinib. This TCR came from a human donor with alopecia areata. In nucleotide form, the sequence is TGTGCCAGCAGTCCCTCCTCGGGACAGGGAACTTTCGAGCAGTACTTC. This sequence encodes CASSPSSGQGTFEQYF.